The 19 T cell receptor beta chains below all came from one sample that was sequenced in a study of T cell responses to AZD1222 COVID-19 vaccine. Here immunoSEQ multiplex PCR was the method, and the copy in TCRdb shows in-frame clones only, minus some. The data show some 140,000 clones, with about 94% seen just once and roughly 1% held by the top ten. The sequencing here drew on peripheral blood, taken on day 0 of AZD1222 vaccination. The source is an adult in good health.

A few counts support this clone. The genes are TRBV5-6 and TRBJ1-3; D possibly corresponds to TRBD1 (5 bases). Between the trimmed V and J ends, which lost 0 bases and 0 bases, there was a span of 10 bases. The CDR3 totals 16 residues. The germline gives CDR1 SGHDT, CDR2 YYEEEE. The CDR3 nucleotides read TGTGCCAGCAGCTTGGCCGGGGGTACCTCTGGAAACACCATATATTTT. It is translated as CASSLAGGTSGNTIYF.

In its sample, this clone was seen once. The chain employs TRBV6-5 and TRBJ2-2; D is ambiguous. The germline V gene encodes CDR1 MNHEY and CDR2 SVGAGI. V was cut by 4 bases and J by 0 bases, with 0 bases left in between. CDR3 length: 12 residues. CDR3 loop: CASSSNTGELFF. In nucleotides, the CDR3 is TGTGCCAGCAGTTCGAACACCGGGGAGCTGTTTTTT.

The chain couples TRBV15 to TRBJ1-4; TRBD1 agrees at 9 bases. Germline assignment: CDR1 LNHNV and CDR2 YYDKDF (reference sequence). This CDR3 has 15 amino acids. After removal of 4 bases from V and 6 bases from J, the junction contained 6 bases not matched to a gene. The CDR3 sequence is CATSIRTGADEKLFF. The CDR3 DNA reads TGTGCCACCAGCATCCGGACAGGGGCCGATGAAAAACTGTTTTTT.

The chain is built from TRBV11-2 and TRBJ1-1, with 8 bases matching TRBD1. The trim removed 1 base at V and 0 bases at J, leaving 4 bases unmatched. Germline assignment: CDR1 SGHAT and CDR2 FQNNGV. This CDR3 has 16 amino acids. The CDR3 DNA is TGTGCCAGCAGCTTAGGGGTGACAGGGGTGAACACTGAAGCTTTCTTT. It specifies CASSLGVTGVNTEAFF.

This rearrangement joins TRBV16 to TRBJ1-1; the match to TRBD1 covers 8 bases. Unmatched junction bases numbered 18, after V lost 0 bases and J lost 0 bases. Germline values: CDR1 KGHSY, CDR2 FQNENV. CDR3 length: 21 amino acids. CDR3 DNA: TGTGCCAGCAGCCAATCGGCAGGACAGGGAACATTAAGGAGGGTGAACACTGAAGCTTTCTTT. Protein: CASSQSAGQGTLRRVNTEAFF.

CDR3 amino acids: CASSPESGGSYNEQFF. CDR3 bases: TGTGCCAGCAGCCCCGAGAGCGGCGGATCCTACAATGAGCAGTTCTTC. The chain couples TRBV7-9 to TRBJ2-1, with D possibly matching TRBD2 (5 bases). The CDR3 totals 16 residues. Germline CDR1 reads SEHNR; CDR2 reads FQNEAQ (reference sequence). Trimming pared 5 bases from V and 1 base from J, leaving 15 bases between.

This clone has just a few counts. The V call is TRBV6-5, the J call TRBJ2-7; D possibly matches TRBD1 or TRBD2 (5 bases each). CDR1 MNHEY and CDR2 SVGAGI come from the germline V gene. V gave up 8 bases and J gave up 5 bases, with 13 bases separating them. CDR3 length: 12 amino acids. In DNA form, the CDR3 reads TGTGCCAGCGCTTTGTGGGGGAACGAGCAGTACTTC. Translating gives CASALWGNEQYF.

The chain employs TRBV23-1 and TRBJ2-7; D call uncertain. TRBV23-1 is assigned to the ORF class and has an uncertain function. Trimming removed 2 bases at V and 0 bases at J, with 17 bases between. The CDR3 spans 17 residues. CDR3 amino acids: CASSQSFGRCVSYEQYF. As DNA, the CDR3 is TGCGCCAGCAGTCAAAGTTTCGGCAGGTGCGTCTCCTACGAGCAGTACTTC.

The rearrangement uses TRBV10-3 and TRBJ1-3; unclear D gene. Trimming left V 11 bases short and J 2 bases short, with 10 bases between. Germline values: CDR1 ENHRY, CDR2 SYGVKD. CDR3 length: 12 residues. CDR3 coding DNA: TGTGCCTCGGTAGGGACTGGAAACACCATATATTTT. Protein: CASVGTGNTIYF.

The rearrangement joins TRBV7-6 to TRBJ2-5; perhaps TRBD2 as D (6 bases). V gave up 5 bases and J gave up 1 base, with 17 bases separating them. Germline CDR1 reads SGHVS; CDR2 reads FNYEAQ. This CDR3 comprises 16 residues. As DNA, the CDR3 is TGTGCCAGCAGCATCTACCGGGACTCCTTCCAAGAGACCCAGTACTTC. It codes for CASSIYRDSFQETQYF.

This chain joins TRBV7-8 and TRBJ1-2; D gene unclear. The CDR3 runs 18 residues. Germline CDR1 SGHVS, CDR2 FQNEAQ. V was cut by 1 base and J by 3 bases, with 21 bases left in between. The CDR3 sequence: CASSLEGILARAYYGYTF. The CDR3 region has the DNA TGTGCCAGCAGCTTAGAAGGAATCCTGGCCCGGGCTTACTATGGCTACACCTTC.

V and J are TRBV12-3 or TRBV12-4 and TRBJ1-6; 8 bases line up with TRBD1. Trimming cost V 5 bases and J 8 bases; bases outside gene matches: 2. The CDR3 is made up of 13 amino acids. CDR3 loop: CASSQTGDSPLHF. As DNA, the CDR3 is TGTGCCAGCAGTCAGACAGGGGATTCACCCCTCCACTTT.

V and J are TRBV19 and TRBJ2-3, with 15 positions matching TRBD2. Unmatched junction bases numbered 11, after V lost 4 bases and J lost 0 bases. CDR1 is LNHDA and CDR2 is SQIVND in the germline V gene (reference sequence). The CDR3 has 20 amino acids. Here the CDR3 DNA reads TGTGCCAGTAGTACCAGAGGACTAGCGGGGGGGCGTAGGAGCACAGATACGCAGTATTTT. Residues: CASSTRGLAGGRRSTDTQYF.

V usage is TRBV6-1 and J usage is TRBJ2-3, with 12 positions matching TRBD2. V lost 3 bases and J lost 5; bases outside the gene matches: 3. The CDR3 consists of 15 residues. Germline CDR1 MNHNS, CDR2 SASEGT. The CDR3 region has the DNA TGTGCCAGCAGTGAGGCTAGCGGGGGGGTAGATACGCAGTATTTT. Amino acid sequence: CASSEASGGVDTQYF.

This clone appeared a few times. This chain links TRBV5-4 with TRBJ2-7; D gene uncertain. The CDR3 runs to 13 residues. The V gene lost 0 bases and the J gene lost 1 base, with 5 bases spanning the gap. The V gene's germline CDR1 is SGHNT and CDR2 YYREEE (reference sequence). CDR3 in DNA: TGTGCCAGCAGCTTGGACGGTTCCTACGAGCAGTACTTC. Protein sequence: CASSLDGSYEQYF.

This clone is labeled medium-sized. The genes are TRBV7-9 and TRBJ2-4, with TRBD2 matching over 8 bases. This CDR3 comprises 18 residues. CDR1 and CDR2 from the germline V gene are SEHNR and FQNEAQ (reference sequence). Losses at the gene ends were 5 bases for V and 2 bases for J; bases not matched to a gene: 14. The CDR3 protein is CASSPLTGGPFTKNIQYF. CDR3 nucleotides: TGTGCCAGCAGCCCCCTGACGGGGGGGCCTTTCACCAAAAACATTCAGTACTTC.

The V and J genes are TRBV29-1 and TRBJ1-1; TRBD1 is a possible D gene (6 bases). CDR1 is SQVTM and CDR2 is ANQGSEA in the germline V gene. This CDR3 is 11 amino acids long. Deletions cut 5 bases from V and 7 bases from J, with 11 bases between. The CDR3 nucleotides read TGCAGCGTTCCACAGGGTTTTGAAGCTTTCTTT. It translates to CSVPQGFEAFF. Filled out from reference TRBV29-1 and TRBJ1-1, the complete variable domain reads SAVISQKPSRDICQRGTSLTIQCQVDSQVTMMFWYRQQPGQSLTLIATANQGSEATYESGFVIDKFPISRPNLTFSTLTVSNMSPEDSSIYLCSVPQGFEAFFGQGTRLTVV.

This clone was counted a single time. The chain has TRBV7-9 and TRBJ1-3; 8 nucleotides agree with TRBD1. The ends lost 6 bases at V and 0 bases at J; junction bases unmatched: 7. CDR1 is SEHNR and CDR2 is FQNEAQ in the germline V gene (reference sequence). The CDR3 extends over 16 amino acids. For the CDR3, the DNA is TGTGCCAGCAGATCTGACAGGGGAAGCTCTGGAAACACCATATATTTT. As protein: CASRSDRGSSGNTIYF.

The rearrangement joins TRBV5-1 to TRBJ1-4; 7 nucleotides align to TRBD1. This CDR3 region has 14 residues. Trimming took 3 bases from V and 6 from J; bases not matched to a gene: 5. CDR1 and CDR2 (germline): SGHRS, YFSETQ. The chain's CDR3 is CASSSQGWDEKLFF. Here the CDR3 DNA reads TGCGCCAGCAGCTCACAGGGGTGGGATGAAAAACTGTTTTTT.